A single sample gave rise to the 32 T cell receptor beta chains below, sequenced in a study of blood T cells in healthy people across ages (dated by TCRdb to 2013 to 2016). Receptor libraries were prepared by 5' RACE. A second PCR of roughly 7 to 11 cycles was performed with a sample-barcoded 5' primer and a J-beta primer mix. The public reads were reanalyzed by TCRdb: fastp trimming at Q25, MiXCR alignment, in-frame beta chains only. All rows with the same CDR3 protein become a single entry with the most common DNA and genes. The sample includes fewer than 2,000,000 distinct CDR3 sequences, with about 39% observed a single time. Clones ranked in the top ten supply about 23% of the sample. Sequenced: blood. The receptor source for this set is a human donor in good health.

As for this clonotype: One junction end does not reproduce the germline sequence, and a read error may be involved. The chain is built from TRBV10-3 and TRBJ2-1, with TRBD2 identical over 10 bases. The CDR3 runs to 14 residues. Germline V gene sequence: CDR1 ENHRY, CDR2 SYGVKD. This CDR3 is CAVSEAGGPNEQFF. CDR3 sequence (DNA): TGTGCCGTCAGTGAAGCGGGGGGGCCCAATGAGCAGTTCTTC.

This clonotype has only a few counts. The CDR3 reads CASSLGSVTPYNEQFF. The CDR3 DNA follows: TGTGCCAGCAGCTTAGGGAGTGTGACCCCATACAATGAGCAGTTCTTC. This chain links TRBV7-2 with TRBJ2-1; D not resolved. Germline values: CDR1 SGHTA, CDR2 FQGNSA. V gave up 1 base and J gave up 4 bases, with 14 bases separating them. This CDR3 region has 16 residues.

This clonotype was seen more than once but under ten times. The chain has TRBV12-3 or TRBV12-4 and TRBJ2-1, with a possible D match to TRBD2 (7 bases). The CDR3 has 15 amino acids. Trimming left V 3 bases short and J 6 bases short, with 15 bases between. CDR3 DNA sequence: TGTGCCAGCAGTTTGGTGATTGGGGGGGCCAATGAGCAGTTCTTC. Translated: CASSLVIGGANEQFF.

The genes are TRBV20-1 and TRBJ1-5; TRBD1 matches 7 bases. This CDR3 is 13 amino acids long. Germline values: CDR1 DFQATT, CDR2 SNEGSKA (reference sequence). Trimming removed 6 bases from V and 5 bases from J; junction bases left unmatched: 7. The CDR3 nucleotides read TGCAGTGCAACTGGGACAGCCGATCAGCCCCAGCATTTT. The encoded protein is CSATGTADQPQHF.

This chain uses TRBV2 with TRBJ2-4; TRBD1 matches 7 bases. After removal of 4 bases from V and 3 bases from J, the junction contained 3 bases not matched to a gene. The CDR3 extends over 14 amino acids. CDR1 is SNHLY and CDR2 is FYNNEI in the germline V gene. CDR3 DNA: TGTGCCAGCAGTGGGGGGACAGACAAAAACATTCAGTACTTC. Translation gives CASSGGTDKNIQYF.

This clonotype has just a few counts. This chain uses TRBV4-3 with TRBJ2-7; weak D call: TRBD2 (5 bases). Germline-derived CDR1 and CDR2 are LGHNA and YSLEER. V was pared by 0 bases and J by 10 bases, with 16 bases between. The CDR3 runs to 14 residues. CDR3 loop: CASSQEVGIGTQYF. Here the CDR3 DNA reads TGCGCCAGCAGCCAAGAGGTCGGGATAGGCACCCAGTACTTC.

This chain connects TRBV20-1 to TRBJ1-2, with D possibly TRBD1 on 5 matching bases. The CDR3 sequence is 13 residues long. V gave up 1 base and J gave up 8 bases, with 14 bases separating them. CDR1 and CDR2 (germline): DFQATT, SNEGSKA (reference sequence). As DNA, the CDR3 is TGCAGTGCTAGAGCCCCAGGGACCGGCGGCTACACCTTC. Translated: CSARAPGTGGYTF.

This chain joins TRBV29-1 and TRBJ1-2, with a tentative D call TRBD1 (5 bases). V was shortened by 1 base and J by 1 base, with 7 bases between the two germline ends. The CDR3 sequence is 13 residues long. CDR1 is SQVTM, CDR2 ANQGSEA, per germline. CDR3: CSVEGQGNYGYTF. The CDR3 DNA reads TGCAGCGTTGAAGGGCAGGGTAACTATGGCTACACCTTC. Variable domain in full (rest from reference TRBV29-1 and TRBJ1-2): SAVISQKPSRDICQRGTSLTIQCQVDSQVTMMFWYRQQPGQSLTLIATANQGSEATYESGFVIDKFPISRPNLTFSTLTVSNMSPEDSSIYLCSVEGQGNYGYTFGSGTRLTVV.

This clonotype appeared a few times. The chain employs TRBV9 and TRBJ2-7; TRBD2 might be the D (6 bases). The CDR3 sequence is 15 residues long. Trimming cost V 4 bases and J 0 bases, with 14 bases left between them. Germline V gene lookup returns CDR1 SGDLS and CDR2 YYNGEE. CDR3 sequence (DNA): TGTGCCAGCAGCTCCTCCCCGGGGGACTCCTACGAGCAGTACTTC. Its protein product is CASSSSPGDSYEQYF.

CDR3 amino acids: CSARLNWGGTDTQYF. CDR3 DNA sequence: TGCAGTGCTAGACTTAACTGGGGCGGGACAGATACGCAGTATTTT. V usage is TRBV20-1 and J usage is TRBJ2-3; D may match TRBD1 or TRBD2 (5 bases each). Trimming cost V 2 bases and J 3 bases, with 15 bases left between them. Germline CDR1 is DFQATT and CDR2 is SNEGSKA (reference sequence). The CDR3 has 15 amino acids.

The genes are TRBV4-2 and TRBJ1-2, with D unresolved. V was cut by 1 base and J by 4 bases, with 19 bases left in between. Germline V lookup: CDR1 LGHNA, CDR2 YNFKEQ. This CDR3 is 17 amino acids long. The CDR3 loop reads CASSQVGDVGMGYGYTF. CDR3 DNA sequence: TGTGCCAGCAGCCAAGTGGGCGATGTCGGTATGGGCTATGGCTACACCTTC.

This chain's CDR3 is CASSPIPDRNYEQYF. Here the CDR3 DNA reads TGCGCCAGCAGCCCAATCCCGGACAGGAACTACGAGCAGTACTTC. The chain uses TRBV5-1 and TRBJ2-7, with 7 positions matching TRBD1. V shed 4 bases, J shed 3 bases, and the junction held 10 bases outside the gene matches. The CDR3 covers 15 residues. CDR1 is SGHRS, CDR2 YFSETQ, per germline.

The V and J genes are TRBV29-1 and TRBJ1-1; no definite D call. Looked up from germline, CDR1 is SQVTM and CDR2 is ANQGSEA. The CDR3 spans 10 residues. Trimming removed 7 bases at V and 10 bases at J, with 13 bases between. The CDR3 is CSDAADAAFF. The CDR3 DNA follows: TGCAGCGACGCGGCTGATGCAGCTTTCTTT.

This clonotype has more than one count but fewer than ten. V is TRBV13 and J is TRBJ2-1, with 7 nucleotides matching TRBD1. The J segment lost 1 base and the V segment lost 7 bases, leaving 7 bases of the junction unmatched. There are 15 residues in the CDR3. Germline CDR1 reads PRHDT; CDR2 reads FYEKMQ (reference sequence). The CDR3 coding sequence is TGTGCCAGCATCCTAAGGGGGCTATCCTACAATGAGCAGTTCTTC. Protein sequence: CASILRGLSYNEQFF.

The chain uses TRBV9 and TRBJ2-1; 7 bases fit TRBD2. Trimming removed 3 bases from V and 9 bases from J; junction bases left unmatched: 6. Per germline, CDR1 SGDLS and CDR2 YYNGEE. CDR3 length: 13 amino acids. The CDR3 loop reads CASSGGGRVEQFF. CDR3 in DNA: TGTGCCAGCAGCGGGGGGGGACGTGTTGAGCAGTTCTTC. The entire variable domain, with the rest obtained from reference TRBV9 and TRBJ2-1, is as follows: DSGVTQTPKHLITATGQRVTLRCSPRSGDLSVYWYQQSLDQGLQFLIQYYNGEERAKGNILERFSAQQFPDLHSELNLSSLELGDSALYFCASSGGGRVEQFFGPGTRLTVL.

This clonotype was seen only a few times. The genes are TRBV19 and TRBJ1-5; 7 bases are a match to TRBD1. CDR3 length: 14 amino acids. The V and J ends lost 7 bases and 9 bases, in that order; junction bases with no gene match: 12. CDR1 LNHDA and CDR2 SQIVND come from the germline V gene (reference sequence). As DNA, the CDR3 is TGTGCCAGTACCCCAGGGGGGGGTGTAGGGCCCCAGCATTTT. It is translated as CASTPGGGVGPQHF.

The chain is built from TRBV12-3 or TRBV12-4 and TRBJ2-3; 7 nucleotides match TRBD2. With 1 base clipped from V and 7 bases from J, the junction kept 5 bases outside the gene matches. CDR3 size: 14 residues. The CDR3 sequence is CASSLGAGENTQYF. The DNA for the CDR3 is TGTGCCAGCAGTTTAGGGGCGGGGGAGAATACGCAGTATTTT.

The chain couples TRBV5-1 to TRBJ2-2; tentatively, D is TRBD1 (7 bases). The germline gives CDR1 SGHRS, CDR2 YFSETQ. This CDR3 is built from 15 residues. V lost 2 bases, J lost 7 bases, and 15 bases lay in between. In nucleotides, the CDR3 is TGCGCCAGCAGCTTCGATCAGGGGGGAAACGGGGAGCTGTTTTTT. Amino acid sequence: CASSFDQGGNGELFF.

V usage is TRBV12-3 or TRBV12-4 and J usage is TRBJ2-7; D remains ambiguous. The ends were cut back, 6 bases at V and 0 bases at J, with 12 bases in the middle. The CDR3 spans 14 residues. CDR3 residues: CASSPRSNSYEQYF. The CDR3 DNA reads as TGTGCCAGCAGCCCTCGGTCAAACTCCTACGAGCAGTACTTC.

The chain is built from TRBV15 and TRBJ1-5; 7 nucleotides line up with TRBD1. Germline assignment: CDR1 LNHNV and CDR2 YYDKDF (reference sequence). V lost 2 bases to trimming and J lost 5 bases; unmatched junction nucleotides: 15. This CDR3 comprises 18 residues. The CDR3 region is CATSRLTLQGIYDQPQHF. DNA of the CDR3: TGTGCCACCAGCAGATTGACCTTACAGGGGATATATGATCAGCCCCAGCATTTT. Looking up the rest from reference TRBV15 and TRBJ1-5 gives the full variable domain: DAMVIQNPRYQVTQFGKPVTLSCSQTLNHNVMYWYQQKSSQAPKLLFHYYDKDFNNEADTPDNFQSRRPNTSFCFLDIRSPGLGDTAMYLCATSRLTLQGIYDQPQHFGDGTRLSIL.

This clonotype appeared a few times. This chain connects TRBV5-1 to TRBJ2-7; D is undetermined. This CDR3 has 16 amino acids. Trimming took off 4 bases at V and 0 bases at J, with 17 bases between the two ends. CDR1 and CDR2 (germline): SGHRS, YFSETQ. CDR3 nucleotide sequence: TGCGCCAGCAGCCCCAACACCGGACGTAGCTCCTACGAGCAGTACTTC. The encoded protein is CASSPNTGRSSYEQYF.

The chain is built from TRBV29-1 and TRBJ2-3; TRBD1 or TRBD2 may be the D gene (5 bases each). Trimming pared 5 bases from V and 3 bases from J, leaving 9 bases between. The CDR3 runs to 12 residues. Per the germline V gene, CDR1 is SQVTM and CDR2 is ANQGSEA. The CDR3 nucleotides are TGCAGCGTTCCTGGGGGAACAGATACGCAGTATTTT. Encoded protein: CSVPGGTDTQYF.

This clonotype was observed a few times. This rearrangement joins TRBV7-9 to TRBJ2-1; 11 bases are shared with TRBD2. The length of the CDR3 is 14 residues. Germline CDR1 SEHNR, CDR2 FQNEAQ (reference sequence). Trimming cost V 6 bases and J 10 bases; bases outside gene matches: 8. The CDR3 region is CASSFGTSGTEQFF. For the CDR3, the DNA is TGTGCCAGCAGTTTCGGGACTAGCGGAACAGAGCAGTTCTTC.

This chain joins TRBV28 and TRBJ1-2, with D uncertain. CDR3 size: 12 residues. Deletions cut 5 bases from V and 6 bases from J, with 10 bases between. Germline CDR1 MDHEN, CDR2 SYDVKM. The CDR3 loop is CASSPQIDGYTF. In nucleotides, the CDR3 is TGTGCCAGCAGTCCCCAAATAGATGGCTACACCTTC.

The chain recombines TRBV6-2 or TRBV6-3 with TRBJ2-5; D ambiguous. Germline CDR1 and CDR2: MNHEY and SVGEGT. This CDR3 region has 16 residues. Trimming pared 0 bases from V and 2 bases from J, leaving 13 bases between. This chain's CDR3 is CASSYSITTSQETQYF. The CDR3 coding sequence is TGTGCCAGCAGTTACTCAATTACGACTTCGCAAGAGACCCAGTACTTC.

Only a few counts were recorded for this clonotype. The rearrangement uses TRBV27 and TRBJ2-1, with TRBD1 matching over 8 bases. The CDR3 has 14 amino acids. Looked up from germline, CDR1 is MNHEY and CDR2 is SMNVEV (reference sequence). With 6 bases clipped from V and 9 bases from J, the junction kept 10 bases outside the gene matches. CDR3 nucleotide sequence: TGTGCCAGCAGCCGGACAGGGTTGGGGGGTGAGCAGTTCTTC. It is translated as CASSRTGLGGEQFF.

This clonotype was picked up a small number of times. CDR3 protein: CASSLAGLGGVDEQFF. The CDR3 coding sequence is TGTGCCAGCAGCTTAGCGGGGTTGGGGGGGGTCGATGAGCAGTTCTTC. V usage is TRBV7-2 and J usage is TRBJ2-1; 7 nucleotides line up with TRBD2. Germline CDR1 SGHTA, CDR2 FQGNSA. The V segment lost 0 bases and the J segment 8 bases; nucleotides outside the gene matches: 10. The CDR3 has 16 residues.

This sequence joins TRBV29-1 and TRBJ1-3; D unclear. CDR3 length: 14 residues. Germline CDR1 reads SQVTM; CDR2 reads ANQGSEA. V shed 4 bases and J shed 0 bases, with 10 bases lying between them. The DNA for the CDR3 is TGCAGCGTTGTGTCCCCAGACTCTGGAAACACCATATATTTT. Protein product: CSVVSPDSGNTIYF.

The V call is TRBV20-1, the J call TRBJ1-2, with D possibly being TRBD1 (5 bases). Per the germline V gene, CDR1 is DFQATT and CDR2 is SNEGSKA (reference sequence). The CDR3 sequence is 12 residues long. V gave up 3 bases and J gave up 8 bases, with 13 bases separating them. The CDR3 reads CSARTETGGYTF. CDR3 in DNA: TGCAGTGCTAGGACAGAAACTGGGGGCTACACCTTC.

This clonotype has a handful of counts. The chain couples TRBV5-1 to TRBJ2-7; 10 bases line up with TRBD1. Looked up from germline, CDR1 is SGHRS and CDR2 is YFSETQ. The CDR3 length is 19 residues. The ends lost 0 bases at V and 1 base at J; junction bases unmatched: 13. CDR3 amino acids: CASSLAPLGMGQGSYEQYF. CDR3 nucleotides: TGCGCCAGCAGCTTGGCCCCCCTAGGGATGGGACAGGGGTCCTACGAGCAGTACTTC.

This chain uses TRBV9 with TRBJ1-2; D is undetermined. CDR3 length: 15 amino acids. V gave up 2 bases and J gave up 6 bases, with 17 bases separating them. CDR1 and CDR2 (germline): SGDLS, YYNGEE. CDR3 coding DNA: TGTGCCAGCAGCGTTAGCAATAGGCCAGGACATGGCTACACCTTC. Its translation: CASSVSNRPGHGYTF.

This clonotype occurred a few times. The chain uses TRBV6-5 and TRBJ2-7; D gene unclear. CDR3 length: 15 residues. V was pared by 2 bases and J by 3 bases, with 14 bases between. Germline CDR1 MNHEY, CDR2 SVGAGI. CDR3 DNA: TGTGCCAGCAGTTACCGAATGGCAGGTATCTACGAGCAGTACTTC. Translating it yields CASSYRMAGIYEQYF.